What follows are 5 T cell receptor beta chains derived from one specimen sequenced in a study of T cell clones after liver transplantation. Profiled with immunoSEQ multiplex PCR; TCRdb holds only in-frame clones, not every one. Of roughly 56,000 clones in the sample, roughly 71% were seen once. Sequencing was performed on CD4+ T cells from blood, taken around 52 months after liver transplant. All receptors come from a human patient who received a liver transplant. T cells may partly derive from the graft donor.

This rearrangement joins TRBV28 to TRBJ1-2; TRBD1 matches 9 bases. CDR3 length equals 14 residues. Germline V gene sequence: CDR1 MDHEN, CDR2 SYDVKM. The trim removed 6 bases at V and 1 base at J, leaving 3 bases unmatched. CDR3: CASRSTGGNYGYTF. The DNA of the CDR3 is TGTGCCAGCAGGTCGACAGGGGGTAACTATGGCTACACCTTC.

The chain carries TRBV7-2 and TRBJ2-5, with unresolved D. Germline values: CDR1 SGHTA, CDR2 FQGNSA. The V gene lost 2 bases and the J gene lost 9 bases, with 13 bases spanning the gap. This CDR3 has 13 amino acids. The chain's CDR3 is CASSLPTLDSQYF. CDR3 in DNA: TGTGCCAGCAGCTTACCGACTTTAGATTCCCAGTACTTC. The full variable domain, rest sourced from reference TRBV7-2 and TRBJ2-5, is GAGVSQSPSNKVTEKGKDVELRCDPISGHTALYWYRQSLGQGLEFLIYFQGNSAPDKSGLPSDRFSAERTGGSVSTLTIQRTQQEDSAVYLCASSLPTLDSQYFGPGTRLLVL.

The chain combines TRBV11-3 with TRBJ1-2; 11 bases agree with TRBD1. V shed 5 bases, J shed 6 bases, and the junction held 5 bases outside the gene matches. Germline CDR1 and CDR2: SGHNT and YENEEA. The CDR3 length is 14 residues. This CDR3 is CASSPGQGANGYTF. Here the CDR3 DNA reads TGTGCCAGCAGCCCCGGACAGGGGGCGAATGGCTACACCTTC.

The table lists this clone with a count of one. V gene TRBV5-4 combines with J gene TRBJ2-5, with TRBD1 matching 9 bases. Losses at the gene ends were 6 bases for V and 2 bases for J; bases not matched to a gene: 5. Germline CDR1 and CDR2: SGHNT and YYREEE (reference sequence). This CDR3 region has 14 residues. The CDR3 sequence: CASTLDRGQETQYF. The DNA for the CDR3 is TGTGCCAGCACCCTGGACAGGGGACAAGAGACCCAGTACTTC.

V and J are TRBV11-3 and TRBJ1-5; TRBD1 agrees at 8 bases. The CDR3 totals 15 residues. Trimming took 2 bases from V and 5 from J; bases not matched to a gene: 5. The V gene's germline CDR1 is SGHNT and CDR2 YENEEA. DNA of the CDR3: TGTGCCAGCAGCTTAAGGGGCAGGGGGCATCAGCCCCAGCATTTT. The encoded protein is CASSLRGRGHQPQHF. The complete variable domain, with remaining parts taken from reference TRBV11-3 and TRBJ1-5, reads EAGVVQSPRYKIIEKKQPVAFWCNPISGHNTLYWYLQNLGQGPELLIRYENEEAVDDSQLPKDRFSAERLKGVDSTLKIQPAELGDSAVYLCASSLRGRGHQPQHFGDGTRLSIL.